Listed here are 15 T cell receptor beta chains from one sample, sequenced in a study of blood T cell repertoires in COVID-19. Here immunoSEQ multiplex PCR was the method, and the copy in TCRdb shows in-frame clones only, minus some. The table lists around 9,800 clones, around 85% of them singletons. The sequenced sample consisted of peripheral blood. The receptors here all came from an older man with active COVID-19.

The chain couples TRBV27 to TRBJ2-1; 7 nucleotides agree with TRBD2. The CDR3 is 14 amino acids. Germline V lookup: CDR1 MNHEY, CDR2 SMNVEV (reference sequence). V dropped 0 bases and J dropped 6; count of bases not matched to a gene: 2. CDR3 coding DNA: TGTGCCAGCAGTTTATCTCTAGCGGCCAATGAGCAGTTCTTC. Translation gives CASSLSLAANEQFF.

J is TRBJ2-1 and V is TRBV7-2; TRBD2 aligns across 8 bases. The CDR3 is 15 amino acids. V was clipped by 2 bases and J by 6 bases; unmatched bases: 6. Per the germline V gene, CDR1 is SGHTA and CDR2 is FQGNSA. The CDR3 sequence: CASSLYGGASNEQFF. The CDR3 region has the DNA TGTGCCAGCAGCTTATACGGGGGGGCCTCCAATGAGCAGTTCTTC.

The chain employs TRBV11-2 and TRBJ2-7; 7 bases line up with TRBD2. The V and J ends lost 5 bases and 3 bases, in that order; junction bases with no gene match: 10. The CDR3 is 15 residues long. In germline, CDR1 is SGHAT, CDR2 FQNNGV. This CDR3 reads CASSQWGGVFYEQYF. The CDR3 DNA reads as TGTGCCAGCAGCCAATGGGGGGGGGTTTTCTACGAGCAGTACTTC.

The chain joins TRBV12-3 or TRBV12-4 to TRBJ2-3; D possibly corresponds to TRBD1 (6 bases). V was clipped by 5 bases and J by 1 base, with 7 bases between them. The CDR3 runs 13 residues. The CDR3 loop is CASSAGGTDTQYF. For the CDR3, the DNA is TGTGCCAGCAGTGCAGGGGGCACAGATACGCAGTATTTT.

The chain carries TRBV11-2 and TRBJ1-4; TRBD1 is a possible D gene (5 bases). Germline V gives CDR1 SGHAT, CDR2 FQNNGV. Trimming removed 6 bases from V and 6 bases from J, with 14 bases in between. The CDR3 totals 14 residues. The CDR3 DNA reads TGTGCCAGCAGTGCAGCTGGGGCTGATGAAAAACTGTTTTTT. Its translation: CASSAAGADEKLFF.

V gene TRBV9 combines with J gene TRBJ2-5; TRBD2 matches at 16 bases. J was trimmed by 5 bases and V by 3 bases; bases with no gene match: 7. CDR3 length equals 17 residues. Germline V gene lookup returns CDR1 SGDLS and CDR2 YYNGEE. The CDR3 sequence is CASSAGTSGGARETQYF. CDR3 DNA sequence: TGTGCCAGCAGCGCAGGGACTAGCGGGGGGGCCAGGGAGACCCAGTACTTC.

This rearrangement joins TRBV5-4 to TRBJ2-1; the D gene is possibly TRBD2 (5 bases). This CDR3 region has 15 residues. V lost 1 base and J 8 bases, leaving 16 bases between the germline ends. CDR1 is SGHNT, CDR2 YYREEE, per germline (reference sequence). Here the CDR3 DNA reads TGTGCCAGCAGCTTGTTACTAGGAGGTGGAGATGAGCAGTTCTTC. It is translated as CASSLLLGGGDEQFF.

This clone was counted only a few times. The CDR3 sequence is CASSPGQEETQYF. The CDR3 DNA follows: TGTGCCAGCAGCCCCGGACAGGAAGAGACCCAGTACTTC. The rearrangement uses TRBV7-8 and TRBJ2-5; 7 positions match TRBD1. CDR1 is SGHVS and CDR2 is FQNEAQ in the germline V gene. V was clipped by 5 bases and J by 3 bases; unmatched bases: 3. CDR3 length: 13 residues.

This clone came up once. The CDR3 protein is CASSQSTAINPYEQYF. The CDR3 DNA sequence: TGTGCCAGCAGCCAATCGACTGCGATAAATCCCTACGAGCAGTACTTC. This chain uses TRBV16 with TRBJ2-7; unclear D gene. With 0 bases removed from V and 2 bases from J, the gap between germline ends came to 14 bases. Looked up from germline, CDR1 is KGHSY and CDR2 is FQNENV. This CDR3 has 16 residues. Full variable domain (missing parts from reference TRBV16 and TRBJ2-7): GEEVAQTPKHLVRGEGQKAKLYCAPIKGHSYVFWYQQVLKNEFKFLISFQNENVFDETGMPKERFSAKCLPNSPCSLEIQATKLEDSAVYFCASSQSTAINPYEQYFGPGTRLTVT.

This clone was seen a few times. The CDR3 region has the DNA TGTGCCAGCAGCCGAAGGAGGGGGCAGGGGCAGCCCCAGCATTTT. This translates into CASSRRRGQGQPQHF. V gene TRBV11-2 combines with J gene TRBJ1-5; 7 nucleotides match TRBD1. CDR3 size: 15 residues. The V and J ends lost 5 bases and 7 bases, in that order; junction bases with no gene match: 11. The germline CDR1 and CDR2 sequences are SGHAT and FQNNGV.

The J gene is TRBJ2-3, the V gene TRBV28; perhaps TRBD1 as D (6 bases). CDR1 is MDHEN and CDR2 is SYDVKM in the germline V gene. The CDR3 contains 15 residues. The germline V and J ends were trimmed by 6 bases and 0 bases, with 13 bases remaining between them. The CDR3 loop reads CASSSPGQSTDTQYF. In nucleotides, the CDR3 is TGTGCCAGCAGCTCACCCGGACAGAGCACAGATACGCAGTATTTT. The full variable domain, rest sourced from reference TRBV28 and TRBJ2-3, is DVKVTQSSRYLVKRTGEKVFLECVQDMDHENMFWYRQDPGLGLRLIYFSYDVKMKEKGDIPEGYSVSREKKERFSLILESASTNQTSMYLCASSSPGQSTDTQYFGPGTRLTVL.

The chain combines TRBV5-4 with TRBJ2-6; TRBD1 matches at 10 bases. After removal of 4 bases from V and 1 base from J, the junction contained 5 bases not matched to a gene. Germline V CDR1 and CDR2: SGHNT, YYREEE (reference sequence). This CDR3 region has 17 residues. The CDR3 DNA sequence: TGTGCCAGCAGCCCGACAGGGGGCGTTTCTGGGGCCAACGTCCTGACTTTC. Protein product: CASSPTGGVSGANVLTF.

The DNA of the CDR3 is TGTGCCAGCAGTTCACGAGCCCAGGGACTAATTATCGGCTACACCTTC. It codes for CASSSRAQGLIIGYTF. This sequence joins TRBV7-8 and TRBJ1-2, with D tentatively TRBD1 (5 bases). The germline V gene encodes CDR1 SGHVS and CDR2 FQNEAQ. V was trimmed by 6 bases and J by 8 bases, leaving 25 bases between them. The CDR3 runs to 16 residues.

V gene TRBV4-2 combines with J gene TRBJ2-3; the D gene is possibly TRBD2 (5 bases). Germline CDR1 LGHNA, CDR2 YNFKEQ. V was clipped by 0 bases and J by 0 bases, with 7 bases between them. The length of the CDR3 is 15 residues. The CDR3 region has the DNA TGTGCCAGCAGCCAAGAACTAGTCAGCACAGATACGCAGTATTTT. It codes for CASSQELVSTDTQYF.

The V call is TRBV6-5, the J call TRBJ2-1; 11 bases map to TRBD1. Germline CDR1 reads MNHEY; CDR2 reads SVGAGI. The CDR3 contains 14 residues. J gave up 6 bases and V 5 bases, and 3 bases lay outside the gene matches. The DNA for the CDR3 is TGTGCCAGCAGTACGGGGACAGGGGGCAATGAGCAGTTCTTC. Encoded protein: CASSTGTGGNEQFF.